These T cell receptor beta chains were read from a single sample in a study of shared clonotypes between healthy human individuals. Profiled with immunoSEQ multiplex PCR; TCRdb holds only in-frame clones, not every one. The table has 2 million to 2.5 million clones, more than 85% seen once; the top ten hold about 0.41%. The specimen sequenced was naive CD4+ T cells from PBMCs. The receptors originated from a man aged 18 to 35 in good health. Some clones in this sample may be carry-over from other donors' samples. The CDR3 runs from the conserved cysteine through the conserved F or W. A D gene is named only where the DNA matches it firmly. Size is omitted from some rows. Given values are once, few, many or a class for expanded clones.

j_call d_call v_call clone_size cdr3_nt cdr3_aa
TRBJ1-1 NA TRBV5-1 few TGCGCCAGCAGCTCGCCGAACACTGAAGCTTTCTTT CASSSPNTEAFF
TRBJ1-2 NA TRBV9 NA TGTGCCAGCAGCGTAGTGGTAGGGTCTGTCAATGGCTACACCTTC CASSVVVGSVNGYTF
TRBJ1-1 NA TRBV19 once TGTGCCACCCGACGGGGTTTGATGAACACTGAAGCTTTCTTT CATRRGLMNTEAFF
TRBJ2-6 TRBD1 TRBV27 NA TGTGCCAGCAGTCAATGGACAGGGTACTCTGGGGCCAACGTCCTGACTTTC CASSQWTGYSGANVLTF
TRBJ1-3 TRBD1 TRBV18 NA TGTGCCAGCTCCCCCACCCGACAGGGGGGAAACACCATATATTTT CASSPTRQGGNTIYF
TRBJ2-7 NA TRBV19 NA TGTGCCAGTAGTGCAATAGGGGGGTCCTACGAGCAGTACTTC CASSAIGGSYEQYF
TRBJ2-7 TRBD1 TRBV30 NA TGTGCCTGGGGACAGGGCGATGACGAGCAGTACTTC CAWGQGDDEQYF
TRBJ2-2 NA TRBV18 NA TGTGCCAGCACACCCTCGGGTATCGCCGGGGAGCTGTTTTTT CASTPSGIAGELFF
TRBJ1-5 NA TRBV6-6 NA TGTGCCAGCAGTTTTACAGGCGGGGGTCAGCCCCAGCATTTT CASSFTGGGQPQHF
TRBJ2-5 NA TRBV6-1 NA TGTGCCAGCAGTGGGTCTGGGGAGGACCAGTACTTC CASSGSGEDQYF
TRBJ1-1 NA TRBV4-2 NA TGTGCCAGCAGCCAATACTTTGCGGGAACGAACACTGAAGCTTTCTTT CASSQYFAGTNTEAFF
TRBJ1-1 NA TRBV28 NA TGTGCCAGCATTACTTGGGGGAGGACTGAAGCTTTCTTT CASITWGRTEAFF
TRBJ1-4 NA TRBV6-1 NA TGTGCCAGCAGCTCGGTAGGGGAGATGAGTGAAAAACTGTTTTTT CASSSVGEMSEKLFF
TRBJ2-7 NA TRBV29-1 NA TGCAGCGTTGGGGAAATCTACGAGCAGTACTTC CSVGEIYEQYF
TRBJ1-2 NA TRBV20-1 NA TGCAGTGCTAGTCTGGCCCATGGCTACACCTTC CSASLAHGYTF
TRBJ2-1 NA TRBV7-3 NA TGTGCCAGCAGCCCGTCGGGACAACCAGTCTACAATGAGCAGTTCTTC CASSPSGQPVYNEQFF
TRBJ1-1 NA TRBV19 NA TGTGCCAGTAGTATATTCCACCATACGGCAGGCACTGAAGCTTTCTTT CASSIFHHTAGTEAFF
TRBJ2-5 TRBD1 TRBV5-1 NA TGCGCCAGCAGCTTGGGGCCAGGGGGCGCAGGAGAGACCCAGTACTTC CASSLGPGGAGETQYF
TRBJ1-2 NA TRBV9 NA TGTGCCAGCAGCGTGTTCAACGGAGAGAGTGGCTACACCTTC CASSVFNGESGYTF
TRBJ1-1 NA TRBV28 few TGTGCCAGCAGGCTCACGAACACTGAAGCTTTCTTT CASRLTNTEAFF
TRBJ2-3 TRBD2 TRBV27 NA TGTGCCAGCAGTTTTACTAGCGGGGCTAGCACAGATACGCAGTATTTT CASSFTSGASTDTQYF
TRBJ1-1 NA TRBV6-1 NA TGTGCCAGCAGTGATCATGGGGCGAACACTGAAGCTTTCTTT CASSDHGANTEAFF
TRBJ1-5 TRBD1 TRBV28 NA TGTGCCAGTGAACCGACAGGGGACGGCAATCAGCCCCAGCATTTT CASEPTGDGNQPQHF
TRBJ2-3 TRBD2 TRBV28 NA TGTGCCAGCAGTTCAGGGACTAGCGGGAAGGATACGCAGTATTTT CASSSGTSGKDTQYF
TRBJ1-1 TRBD1 TRBV18 NA TGTGCCAGCCTACGACAGGGGAGTTTGAGGAACACTGAAGCTTTCTTT CASLRQGSLRNTEAFF
TRBJ2-5 TRBD1 TRBV5-1 NA TGCGCCAGCAGCTTCACAGGGGGCCGGGAGACCCAGTACTTC CASSFTGGRETQYF
TRBJ2-2 TRBD2 TRBV9 NA TGTGCCAGCAGGACTAGCGGGGGAACCGGGGAGCTGTTTTTT CASRTSGGTGELFF
TRBJ2-7 NA TRBV30 NA TGTGCCTGGAGTGGGGGTAGGCGTCAACAGTACTTC CAWSGGRRQQYF
TRBJ2-3 NA TRBV5-1 once TGCGCCAGCAGCTTGGTAGGTGGAAGCACAGATACGCAGTATTTT CASSLVGGSTDTQYF
TRBJ2-1 NA TRBV14 NA TGTGCCAGCAGCTCCTTAGTTGGTAGCTCCACATACAATGAGCAGTTCTTC CASSSLVGSSTYNEQFF
TRBJ1-5 NA TRBV5-1 NA TGCGCCAGCAGCTTGGGGGCAGGGGCGGGTCAGCCCCAGCATTTT CASSLGAGAGQPQHF
TRBJ2-1 TRBD2 TRBV18 NA TGTGCCAGCTCACCACAAATAGCAGCCGGGACTAGCGGATTCAATGAGCAGTTCTTC CASSPQIAAGTSGFNEQFF
TRBJ2-7 TRBD1 TRBV5-8 NA TGTGCCAGCAGCTTGGGCAGGGGGAGAACGGGGGAGCAGTACTTC CASSLGRGRTGEQYF
TRBJ2-2 NA TRBV9 NA TGTGCCAGCAGCAGCGGCCCCCTCGCGGAGCTGTTTTTT CASSSGPLAELFF
TRBJ1-2 NA TRBV7-9 NA TGTGCCAGCAGCTTATCTTCTCCTAGGAACTATGGCTACACCTTC CASSLSSPRNYGYTF
TRBJ2-1 TRBD2 TRBV28 NA TGTGCCAGCAGTGCATTTCCGGGACTAGGACCGAATGAGCAGTTCTTC CASSAFPGLGPNEQFF
TRBJ2-7 NA TRBV28 NA TGTGCCAGCAGTTTCCAACCTAGGGTGGACGAGCAGTACTTC CASSFQPRVDEQYF
TRBJ1-6 NA TRBV28 NA TGTGCCAGCAGTTTACGCCTCGGGACGGTGGGTAATTCACCCCTCCACTTT CASSLRLGTVGNSPLHF
TRBJ2-1 TRBD2 TRBV11-2 NA TGTGCCAGCAGCAAGGGACTAGCGGGAGGATTTTTTTCCTACAATGAGCAGTTCTTC CASSKGLAGGFFSYNEQFF
TRBJ2-7 NA TRBV7-9 NA TGTGCCAGCAGCTTATCCGGGTACGAGCAGTACTTC CASSLSGYEQYF
TRBJ2-3 NA TRBV29-1 NA TGCAGCGTGGGACCTGGGGATACGCAGTATTTT CSVGPGDTQYF
TRBJ2-3 TRBD2 TRBV7-3 NA TGTGCCAGCAGCTTAAAAGCGGGAGGGCCGTCAGATACGCAGTATTTT CASSLKAGGPSDTQYF
TRBJ2-7 NA TRBV7-3 NA TGTGCCAGCAGTATATTCAGCGGAGGGGAGCAGTACTTC CASSIFSGGEQYF
TRBJ2-7 TRBD2 TRBV7-2 NA TGTGCCAGCAGTCAAGAAGGGACTAGCCCCTACGAGCAGTACTTC CASSQEGTSPYEQYF
TRBJ1-1 NA TRBV6-1 NA TGTGCCAGCAGGTGGGTGGGGACTGAAGCTTTCTTT CASRWVGTEAFF
TRBJ2-7 TRBD1 TRBV6-5 once TGTGCCAGCAAAAAAGGACAGGGGGAAGCCTACGAGCAGTACTTC CASKKGQGEAYEQYF
TRBJ1-6 NA TRBV5-6 NA TGTGCCAGCAGCTTGCGACTTTTAGGTTCACCCCTCCACTTT CASSLRLLGSPLHF
TRBJ2-3 NA TRBV7-3 once TGTGCCAGCAGCTTAACCCTGTCGAGCACAGATACGCAGTATTTT CASSLTLSSTDTQYF
TRBJ1-2 TRBD1 TRBV5-5 NA TGTGCCAGCAGCTTGGCCAGGGGGCTCGACTATGGCTACACCTTC CASSLARGLDYGYTF
TRBJ2-7 TRBD2 TRBV4-3 NA TGCGCCAGCAGCCAAGAGGCGGGAGGGCTCTCCTACGAGCAGTACTTC CASSQEAGGLSYEQYF
TRBJ1-1 NA TRBV28 NA TGTGCCAGCAGCCCTAGTCAGGGACACACTGAAGCTTTCTTT CASSPSQGHTEAFF
TRBJ2-7 NA TRBV4-2 NA TGTGCCAGCAGCCAAGAAAAAACAGAAACAGCCTACGAGCAGTACTTC CASSQEKTETAYEQYF
TRBJ2-5 NA TRBV7-2 NA TGTGCCAGCAGCTTAAACGGGGTTCACCAAGAGACCCAGTACTTC CASSLNGVHQETQYF
TRBJ2-7 TRBD1 TRBV2 NA TGTGCCAGCAGCGAGCAGGGACAGGGCTACGAGCAGTACTTC CASSEQGQGYEQYF
TRBJ2-1 TRBD2 TRBV7-9 NA TGTGCCAGCAGCTCTGTAGCGGGAGCGAGCAATGAGCAGTTCTTC CASSSVAGASNEQFF
TRBJ2-5 TRBD2 TRBV19 NA TGTGCCAGTAGTATCCGTAGCGGGAGGGCGGAGACCCAGTACTTC CASSIRSGRAETQYF